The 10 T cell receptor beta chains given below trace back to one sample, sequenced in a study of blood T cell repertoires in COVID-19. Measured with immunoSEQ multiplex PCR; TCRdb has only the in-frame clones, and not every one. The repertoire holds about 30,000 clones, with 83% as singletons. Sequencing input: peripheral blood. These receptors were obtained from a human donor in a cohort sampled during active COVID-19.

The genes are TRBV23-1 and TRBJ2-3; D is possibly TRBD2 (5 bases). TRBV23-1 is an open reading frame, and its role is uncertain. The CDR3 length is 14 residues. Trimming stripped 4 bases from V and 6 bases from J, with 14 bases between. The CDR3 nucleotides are TGCGCCAGCAGTCCCCTCTTAGCGTCCGATACGCAGTATTTT. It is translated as CASSPLLASDTQYF.

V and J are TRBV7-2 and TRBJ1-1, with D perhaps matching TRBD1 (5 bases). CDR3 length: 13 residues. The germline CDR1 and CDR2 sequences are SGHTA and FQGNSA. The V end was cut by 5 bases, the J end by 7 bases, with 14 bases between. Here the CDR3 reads CASSRPGGGEAFF. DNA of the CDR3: TGTGCCAGCAGCCGCCCGGGGGGGGGTGAAGCTTTCTTT.

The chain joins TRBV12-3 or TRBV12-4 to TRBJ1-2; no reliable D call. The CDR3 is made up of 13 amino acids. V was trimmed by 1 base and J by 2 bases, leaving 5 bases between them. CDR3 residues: CASSLGGNYGYTF. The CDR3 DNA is TGTGCCAGCAGTTTAGGAGGAAACTATGGCTACACCTTC.

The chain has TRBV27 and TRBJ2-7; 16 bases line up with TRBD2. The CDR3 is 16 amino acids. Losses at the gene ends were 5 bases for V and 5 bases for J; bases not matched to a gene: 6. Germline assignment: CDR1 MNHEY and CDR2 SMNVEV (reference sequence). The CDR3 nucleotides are TGTGCCAGCAGTAGAGGGACTAGCGGGAGGGGGCACGAGCAGTACTTC. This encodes CASSRGTSGRGHEQYF.

The CDR3 DNA is TGCGCCAGCTCAGGGACCCCTAGCGGGAGGATGGATTCGTGGGAGACCCAGTACTTC. It translates to CASSGTPSGRMDSWETQYF. The chain carries TRBV10-2 and TRBJ2-5; 11 positions agree with TRBD2. From germline, CDR1 is WSHSY and CDR2 SAAADI. Unmatched junction bases numbered 22, after V lost 8 bases and J lost 5 bases. CDR3 length equals 19 residues.

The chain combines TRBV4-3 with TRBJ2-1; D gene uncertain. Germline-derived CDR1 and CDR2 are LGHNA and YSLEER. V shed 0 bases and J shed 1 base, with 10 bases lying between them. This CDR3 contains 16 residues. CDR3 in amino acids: CASSQDRGVSYNEQFF. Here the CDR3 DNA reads TGCGCCAGCAGCCAAGATCGTGGAGTTTCCTACAATGAGCAGTTCTTC.

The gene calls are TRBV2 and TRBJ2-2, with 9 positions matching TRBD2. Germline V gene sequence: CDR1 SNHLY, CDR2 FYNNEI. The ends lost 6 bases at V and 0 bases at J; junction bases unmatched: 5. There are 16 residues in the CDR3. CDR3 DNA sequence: TGTGCCAGCAGGTATAGCGGGGGCGCGAACACCGGGGAGCTGTTTTTT. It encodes CASRYSGGANTGELFF.

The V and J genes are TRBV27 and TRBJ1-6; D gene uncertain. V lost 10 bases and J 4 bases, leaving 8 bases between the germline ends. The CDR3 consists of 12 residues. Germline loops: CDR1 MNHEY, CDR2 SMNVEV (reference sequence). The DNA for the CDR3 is TGTGCCACTTCGTCTTATAATTCACCCCTCCACTTT. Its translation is CATSSYNSPLHF.

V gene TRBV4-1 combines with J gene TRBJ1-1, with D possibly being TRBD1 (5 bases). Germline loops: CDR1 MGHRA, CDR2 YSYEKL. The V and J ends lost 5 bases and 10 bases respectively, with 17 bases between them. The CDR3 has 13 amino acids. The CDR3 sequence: CASSIEDQGTAFF. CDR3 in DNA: TGCGCCAGCAGCATAGAGGACCAGGGCACAGCTTTCTTT.

This CDR3 reads CASSVTGAGNSPLHF. The CDR3 DNA is TGCGCCAGCAGCGTAACAGGGGCAGGGAATTCACCCCTCCACTTT. The chain recombines TRBV5-1 with TRBJ1-6; 7 nucleotides line up with TRBD1. The CDR3 loop spans 15 amino acids. Germline V gives CDR1 SGHRS, CDR2 YFSETQ. With V trimmed by 4 bases and J by 7 bases, 8 bases remained unmatched. Looking up the rest from reference TRBV5-1 and TRBJ1-6 gives the full variable domain: KAGVTQTPRYLIKTRGQQVTLSCSPISGHRSVSWYQQTPGQGLQFLFEYFSETQRNKGNFPGRFSGRQFSNSRSEMNVSTLELGDSALYLCASSVTGAGNSPLHFGNGTRLTVT.